The 17 T cell receptor beta chains listed next were all sequenced from one sample in a study of graft-versus-host responses after intestinal transplantation. The assay was immunoSEQ multiplex PCR, and TCRdb's table has in-frame clones only and misses some. The sample contains 80,000 to 90,000 clones, over 85% of which appear only once. These receptors lack a known antigen. Sample: unstimulated CD4+ T cells sorted from spleen or lymph node cells, taken before intestinal transplant. The receptors were sampled from a human donor who received an intestinal transplant.

The CDR3 DNA is TGTGCCAGCACTACAGGGGGCTACAATGAGCAGTTCTTC. This translates into CASTTGGYNEQFF. The V call is TRBV28, the J call TRBJ2-1; 8 bases align to TRBD1. The CDR3 contains 13 residues. CDR1 and CDR2 (germline): MDHEN, SYDVKM. V dropped 7 bases and J dropped 3; count of bases not matched to a gene: 2.

V usage is TRBV6-6 and J usage is TRBJ2-2; TRBD1 aligns across 7 bases. CDR3 length equals 13 residues. Germline V gene sequence: CDR1 MNHNY, CDR2 SVGAGI (reference sequence). The junction had 4 bases not matched to a gene; V was cut back by 7 bases and J by 5 bases. The CDR3 region is CASTQTGTGELFF. The DNA of the CDR3 is TGTGCCAGCACCCAGACAGGGACCGGGGAGCTGTTTTTT.

The chain combines TRBV29-1 with TRBJ1-1; 9 nucleotides match TRBD1. Germline V lookup: CDR1 SQVTM, CDR2 ANQGSEA. This CDR3 comprises 12 residues. V lost 6 bases and J lost 7; bases outside the gene matches: 6. DNA for the CDR3: TGCAGCGTCACAGGGACAGGGTTTGAAGCTTTCTTT. Translated: CSVTGTGFEAFF. Together with reference TRBV29-1 and TRBJ1-1, the CDR3 gives the full variable domain: SAVISQKPSRDICQRGTSLTIQCQVDSQVTMMFWYRQQPGQSLTLIATANQGSEATYESGFVIDKFPISRPNLTFSTLTVSNMSPEDSSIYLCSVTGTGFEAFFGQGTRLTVV.

The gene calls are TRBV14 and TRBJ2-2; TRBD2 matches 11 bases. The V gene's germline CDR1 is SGHDN and CDR2 FVKESK. This CDR3 region has 16 residues. J was trimmed by 3 bases and V by 5 bases; bases with no gene match: 5. The DNA of the CDR3 is TGTGCCAGCAGCGCCCGACTAGCGGGATACACCGGGGAGCTGTTTTTT. This sequence encodes CASSARLAGYTGELFF.

The chain is built from TRBV6-1 and TRBJ2-3, with TRBD1 as a possible D gene (6 bases). The CDR3 length is 13 residues. Germline V gene sequence: CDR1 MNHNS, CDR2 SASEGT. The germline V and J ends were trimmed by 7 bases and 5 bases, with 13 bases remaining between them. CDR3 in DNA: TGTGCCAGCACCAAGGGGGTCCAAGATACGCAGTATTTT. It specifies CASTKGVQDTQYF.

The chain couples TRBV30 to TRBJ2-7, with TRBD1 as a possible D gene (6 bases). CDR1 is GTSNPN and CDR2 is SVGIG in the germline V gene (reference sequence). Trimming left V 4 bases short and J 3 bases short, with 16 bases between. The CDR3 has 14 amino acids. The CDR3 coding sequence is TGTGCCTGGATTCACAGGGTCCCCCTCTACGAGCAGTACTTC. It translates to CAWIHRVPLYEQYF.

V is TRBV28 and J is TRBJ1-2, with a possible D match to TRBD1 (5 bases). Trimming cost V 6 bases and J 6 bases, with 20 bases left between them. This CDR3 region has 15 residues. Germline lookup yields CDR1 MDHEN and CDR2 SYDVKM. The CDR3 loop reads CASRSTTPGNHGYTF. The CDR3 nucleotides are TGTGCCAGCAGATCTACTACCCCAGGGAATCATGGCTACACCTTC.

The chain employs TRBV5-1 and TRBJ2-1, with D perhaps matching TRBD1 (6 bases). The CDR3 has 14 amino acids. CDR1 is SGHRS, CDR2 YFSETQ, per germline. Trimming pared 4 bases from V and 4 bases from J, leaving 12 bases between. The CDR3 DNA follows: TGCGCCAGCAGCGCCCGGGACAAATACAATGAGCAGTTCTTC. The encoded protein is CASSARDKYNEQFF.

The V and J genes are TRBV18 and TRBJ1-4; D remains unclear. Germline V gives CDR1 KGHSH, CDR2 LQKENI. The CDR3 has 14 amino acids. V was trimmed by 1 base and J by 7 bases, leaving 10 bases between them. CDR3 sequence: CASSPQRGSEKLFF. The CDR3 DNA sequence: TGTGCCAGCTCACCACAACGGGGAAGTGAAAAACTGTTTTTT. Full variable domain (missing parts from reference TRBV18 and TRBJ1-4): NAGVMQNPRHLVRRRGQEARLRCSPMKGHSHVYWYRQLPEEGLKFMVYLQKENIIDESGMPKERFSAEFPKEGPSILRIQQVVRGDSAAYFCASSPQRGSEKLFFGSGTQLSVL.

The chain uses TRBV7-2 and TRBJ1-2; weak D call: TRBD1 (5 bases). This CDR3 is built from 16 residues. V was cut by 0 bases and J by 0 bases, with 11 bases left in between. Per germline, CDR1 SGHTA and CDR2 FQGNSA. This CDR3 is CASSLAATDTNYGYTF. The CDR3 DNA is TGTGCCAGCAGCTTAGCTGCGACAGATACTAACTATGGCTACACCTTC.

The gene calls are TRBV6-5 and TRBJ1-2; D is uncertain. V lost 7 bases to trimming and J lost 8 bases, with 8 bases between them. The CDR3 spans 10 residues. CDR1 is MNHEY and CDR2 is SVGAGI in the germline V gene. CDR3: CASNEGGYTF. The CDR3 nucleotides read TGTGCCAGCAACGAGGGCGGCTACACCTTC.

The chain is built from TRBV28 and TRBJ1-5; D is perhaps TRBD1 (5 bases). The CDR3 is made up of 13 amino acids. V lost 6 bases and J 2 bases, leaving 8 bases between the germline ends. CDR1 is MDHEN, CDR2 SYDVKM, per germline. CDR3 amino acids: CASSQGGNQPQHF. The CDR3, as DNA: TGTGCCAGCAGCCAGGGCGGCAATCAGCCCCAGCATTTT.

The V gene is TRBV19, the J gene TRBJ2-7; no clear D. Germline V CDR1 and CDR2: LNHDA, SQIVND (reference sequence). Trimming removed 1 base from V and 2 bases from J, with 12 bases in between. CDR3 length: 15 amino acids. As DNA, the CDR3 is TGTGCCAGTAGTATAGGACGGCGAATAACCTACGAGCAGTACTTC. Translation gives CASSIGRRITYEQYF.

The gene calls are TRBV7-9 and TRBJ2-1; possibly TRBD1 for D (6 bases). CDR1 and CDR2 (germline): SEHNR, FQNEAQ (reference sequence). V was cut by 5 bases and J by 7 bases, with 18 bases left in between. The CDR3 sequence is 15 residues long. The CDR3 is CASSRRQELRNEQFF. In DNA form, the CDR3 reads TGTGCCAGCAGCCGAAGACAGGAATTAAGGAATGAGCAGTTCTTC.

The CDR3 region has the DNA TGTGCCAGCAGCCAAGGTGGTAGCGGGAGGCGTGTTACGGGCACAGATACGCAGTATTTT. This encodes CASSQGGSGRRVTGTDTQYF. This rearrangement joins TRBV4-2 to TRBJ2-3; 10 positions agree with TRBD2. This CDR3 is 20 amino acids long. Germline V gene data show CDR1 as LGHNA and CDR2 as YNFKEQ. The V and J ends lost 1 base and 1 base, in that order; junction bases with no gene match: 14.

The chain employs TRBV4-1 and TRBJ2-7; 9 nucleotides line up with TRBD1. This CDR3 comprises 14 residues. Germline V lookup: CDR1 MGHRA, CDR2 YSYEKL. V trimming: 2 bases; J trimming: 3 bases; junction bases outside the gene matches: 2. CDR3 coding DNA: TGCGCCAGCAGCCAACGACAGGGGGACTACGAGCAGTACTTC. It yields the protein CASSQRQGDYEQYF.

The chain joins TRBV19 to TRBJ2-3; D is undetermined. V dropped 6 bases and J dropped 2 bases, with 12 bases sitting between them. The CDR3 has 14 amino acids. Germline CDR1 and CDR2: LNHDA and SQIVND (reference sequence). The CDR3 loop reads CASRSSGHTDTQYF. CDR3 sequence (DNA): TGTGCCAGTAGGAGTAGTGGGCACACAGATACGCAGTATTTT.